The 25 T cell receptor beta chains listed next were all sequenced from one sample in a study of cytomegalovirus exposure and HLA in healthy donors. With 60 Vbeta and 13 Jbeta primers, the PCR was carried out. Measured with immunoSEQ multiplex PCR; TCRdb has only the in-frame clones, and not every one. The data show over 200,000 clones, around 85% seen once. What was sequenced was PBMCs. The source is a human donor in good health.

The chain recombines TRBV27 with TRBJ2-2; the D gene is possibly TRBD1 (6 bases). The CDR3 runs 17 residues. V lost 2 bases and J 2 bases, leaving 15 bases between the germline ends. The germline V gene encodes CDR1 MNHEY and CDR2 SMNVEV (reference sequence). This chain's CDR3 is CASSLRSGTTNTGELFF. In DNA, the CDR3 is TGTGCCAGCAGTTTACGGTCCGGGACAACTAACACCGGGGAGCTGTTTTTT.

This chain joins TRBV5-1 and TRBJ2-1, with TRBD2 identical over 9 bases. V gave up 0 bases and J gave up 8 bases; unmatched junction bases: 12. Germline CDR1 and CDR2: SGHRS and YFSETQ. The CDR3 has 17 amino acids. The CDR3 coding sequence is TGCGCCAGCAGCTTGGCCGGCGGCGGGAGGGTTACACATGAGCAGTTCTTC. As protein: CASSLAGGGRVTHEQFF.

The chain employs TRBV5-1 and TRBJ1-1, with D maybe TRBD1 (6 bases). There are 15 residues in the CDR3. The ends were cut back, 2 bases at V and 1 base at J, with 12 bases in the middle. Germline CDR1 and CDR2: SGHRS and YFSETQ. The CDR3 DNA reads as TGCGCCAGCAGCTTCGTCGCAGGGGAGAACACTGAAGCTTTCTTT. This codes for CASSFVAGENTEAFF.

This clone has a handful of counts. The chain uses TRBV5-1 and TRBJ1-4, with D possibly TRBD1 on 6 matching bases. The V gene's germline CDR1 is SGHRS and CDR2 YFSETQ. The CDR3 covers 15 residues. With 4 bases removed from V and 0 bases from J, the gap between germline ends came to 10 bases. CDR3 in amino acids: CASSGSGATNEKLFF. CDR3 DNA: TGCGCCAGCAGCGGATCAGGGGCAACTAATGAAAAACTGTTTTTT.

The chain employs TRBV6-4 and TRBJ1-1, with D perhaps TRBD1 (5 bases). The CDR3 has 15 amino acids. Germline V CDR1 and CDR2: MRHNA, SNTAGT. The germline V and J ends were trimmed by 4 bases and 3 bases, with 15 bases remaining between them. The CDR3 spells CASSAKPWGDTEAFF. CDR3 nucleotide sequence: TGTGCCAGCAGTGCTAAACCCTGGGGCGACACTGAAGCTTTCTTT.

Concerning this clone itself: Compared with germline, one end of the junction differs, possibly owing to a read error. Other nucleotide sequences from this sample produce the same CDR3. V is TRBV30 and J is TRBJ2-3; 8 bases agree with TRBD2. Germline values: CDR1 GTSNPN, CDR2 SVGIG (reference sequence). This CDR3 is built from 16 residues. Here the CDR3 DNA reads TGTGCCTGGAGTGTACGTAAGCGGGAGTGCACAGATACACAGTATTTT. It translates to CAWSVRKRECTDTQYF.

The chain employs TRBV12-5 and TRBJ2-1, with TRBD2 matching over 10 bases. Germline-derived CDR1 and CDR2 are LGHNT and FRNRAP. CDR3 length equals 15 residues. Trimming took 9 bases from V and 7 from J; bases not matched to a gene: 12. The CDR3 loop reads CASRIAGGFGNEQFF. The CDR3 DNA follows: TGTGCTAGCAGGATAGCGGGAGGATTTGGGAATGAGCAGTTCTTC.

A word on this clone: One junction end does not reproduce the germline sequence, and a read error may be involved. The V call is TRBV2, the J call TRBJ2-3; 14 bases line up with TRBD2. The CDR3 is 20 amino acids. Per germline, CDR1 SNHLY and CDR2 FYNNEI. The CDR3 region has the DNA TGTGCCAGCACTGAAAAGGGACTAGCGGGAGTCGTTATTTCGATGGATACGCAGTATTTT. This codes for CASTEKGLAGVVISMDTQYF.

This clone showed up just a few times. This chain connects TRBV6-1 to TRBJ1-2, with D perhaps TRBD1 (5 bases). CDR1 is MNHNS, CDR2 SASEGT, per germline. The V and J ends lost 2 bases and 6 bases respectively, with 13 bases between them. The CDR3 consists of 14 residues. CDR3 DNA: TGTGCCAGCAGTGAACTTGGGGGGTTTCATGGCTACACCTTC. Protein: CASSELGGFHGYTF.

This clone has a single count. The chain uses TRBV9 and TRBJ2-7; D uncertain. Germline V gene sequence: CDR1 SGDLS, CDR2 YYNGEE. The V and J ends lost 0 bases and 3 bases respectively, with 13 bases between them. The CDR3 runs 15 residues. CDR3 amino acids: CASSVALGASYEQYF. In nucleotides, the CDR3 is TGTGCCAGCAGCGTAGCTCTTGGAGCAAGCTACGAGCAGTACTTC.

The rearrangement joins TRBV25-1 to TRBJ2-7, with TRBD2 as a possible D gene (5 bases). The CDR3 length is 15 residues. V lost 4 bases and J 0 bases, leaving 13 bases between the germline ends. Germline V gene lookup returns CDR1 MGHDK and CDR2 SYGVNS. CDR3 sequence (DNA): TGTGCCAGCAGTGCAACCGGACTCAGCTCCTACGAGCAGTACTTC. Encoded protein: CASSATGLSSYEQYF.

The J gene is TRBJ2-3, the V gene TRBV28, with unresolved D. Germline CDR1 and CDR2: MDHEN and SYDVKM. The CDR3 is 15 amino acids. The V end was cut by 5 bases, the J end by 1 base, with 13 bases between. The CDR3 nucleotides read TGTGCCAGCAGTGGAGTAACACCAGGCACAGATACGCAGTATTTT. Its translation: CASSGVTPGTDTQYF.

The V call is TRBV7-9, the J call TRBJ1-1; tentatively, D is TRBD1 (5 bases). The CDR3 is 12 residues long. V was shortened by 6 bases and J by 11 bases, with 16 bases between the two germline ends. CDR1 and CDR2 from the germline V gene are SEHNR and FQNEAQ (reference sequence). CDR3 sequence (DNA): TGTGCCAGCAGATCTCAGGGTCGGGTGGCTTTCTTT. This codes for CASRSQGRVAFF.

This clone was recorded only once. J is TRBJ2-7 and V is TRBV4-2; TRBD1 matches at 7 bases. The CDR3 spans 15 residues. Trimming removed 1 base from V and 6 bases from J; junction bases left unmatched: 9. CDR1 is LGHNA, CDR2 YNFKEQ, per germline. The CDR3 nucleotides read TGTGCCAGCAGCCAAGTAGTCTCGCCAGGGGGCGAGCAGTACTTC. This encodes CASSQVVSPGGEQYF.

The CDR3: CASSLGLAVAGELFF. The CDR3 coding sequence is TGTGCCAGCAGCTTGGGACTAGCGGTGGCCGGGGAGCTGTTTTTT. This chain joins TRBV9 and TRBJ2-2, with 11 bases fitting TRBD2. Trimming cost V 4 bases and J 6 bases; bases outside gene matches: 5. The CDR3 loop spans 15 amino acids. The germline V gene has CDR1 SGDLS and CDR2 YYNGEE.

The rearrangement joins TRBV7-6 to TRBJ2-7; D is uncertain. V lost 1 base to trimming and J lost 2 bases, with 12 bases between them. This CDR3 contains 15 residues. In germline, CDR1 is SGHVS, CDR2 FNYEAQ. The CDR3 protein is CASSLGSVETYEQYF. CDR3 nucleotide sequence: TGTGCCAGCAGCTTAGGGTCAGTTGAAACCTACGAGCAGTACTTC.

The chain carries TRBV10-3 and TRBJ2-1; 7 bases are a match to TRBD1. Germline V gene data show CDR1 as ENHRY and CDR2 as SYGVKD. The CDR3 is 13 residues long. Trimming took 10 bases from V and 4 from J; bases not matched to a gene: 7. The CDR3 coding sequence is TGTGCCACCATAGACAGGGAATACAATGAGCAGTTCTTC. This sequence encodes CATIDREYNEQFF.

The gene calls are TRBV9 and TRBJ1-2; 8 bases are shared with TRBD1. The CDR3 is 14 amino acids. V shed 3 bases, J shed 4 bases, and the junction held 5 bases outside the gene matches. Germline CDR1 is SGDLS and CDR2 is YYNGEE. The CDR3 sequence is CASSGTGYGYGYTF. The CDR3 DNA is TGTGCCAGCAGCGGGACAGGGTACGGCTATGGCTACACCTTC.

The V and J genes are TRBV5-1 and TRBJ2-7, with D perhaps matching TRBD1 (6 bases). V was clipped by 4 bases and J by 5 bases, with 19 bases between them. Looked up from germline, CDR1 is SGHRS and CDR2 is YFSETQ. The CDR3 length is 15 residues. The CDR3 is CASSLQTGFQDEQYF. The DNA of the CDR3 is TGCGCCAGCAGCCTTCAAACAGGGTTTCAAGACGAGCAGTACTTC.

The chain carries TRBV7-2 and TRBJ1-2; the D gene is possibly TRBD1 (5 bases). Trimming took 2 bases from V and 2 from J, leaving 12 bases between them. The CDR3 runs 15 residues. Germline CDR1 is SGHTA and CDR2 is FQGNSA. CDR3 in DNA: TGTGCCAGCAGCTTAAGAAGGGGTGTGAACTATGGCTACACCTTC. Protein sequence: CASSLRRGVNYGYTF.

A word on this clone: At one of its ends the junction is not consistent with the germline gene, which may arise from a read error. This chain joins TRBV7-7 and TRBJ2-3, with 9 positions matching TRBD1. This CDR3 has 17 amino acids. The germline CDR1 and CDR2 sequences are SSHAT and FNYEAQ (reference sequence). CDR3 region: CASSPLGGQGFYDTQYF. The CDR3 DNA follows: TGTGCTAGCAGCCCACTAGGGGGACAGGGATTTTATGATACGCAGTATTTT.

The rearrangement uses TRBV2 and TRBJ1-2, with TRBD1 matching over 9 bases. The length of the CDR3 is 12 residues. The germline V gene encodes CDR1 SNHLY and CDR2 FYNNEI. Losses at the gene ends were 9 bases for V and 3 bases for J; bases not matched to a gene: 2. The CDR3 nucleotides read TGTGCCAGAAGGACAGGGGACTATGGCTACACCTTC. It yields the protein CARRTGDYGYTF.

The V call is TRBV6-1, the J call TRBJ2-7; 9 bases match TRBD2. The CDR3 has 13 amino acids. CDR1 is MNHNS and CDR2 is SASEGT in the germline V gene. After removal of 7 bases from V and 4 bases from J, the junction contained 5 bases not matched to a gene. CDR3 residues: CASNLAGNYEQYF. The CDR3, as DNA: TGTGCCAGCAACCTAGCGGGAAATTACGAGCAGTACTTC.

The rearrangement links TRBV4-1 to TRBJ1-3; 8 positions agree with TRBD1. The CDR3 is 15 residues long. V was pared by 2 bases and J by 7 bases, with 7 bases of the junction left unmatched. Germline loops: CDR1 MGHRA, CDR2 YSYEKL. CDR3 DNA sequence: TGCGCCAGCAGCCAATATGGACAGGGAGTCAACACCATATATTTT. It codes for CASSQYGQGVNTIYF.

This clone was recorded only once. The chain recombines TRBV4-3 with TRBJ2-7; 8 bases are a match to TRBD1. The CDR3 is 14 amino acids. The germline gives CDR1 LGHNA, CDR2 YSLEER. J was trimmed by 5 bases and V by 3 bases; bases with no gene match: 6. The CDR3 sequence: CASSQRTGNNEQYF. The CDR3 DNA is TGCGCCAGCAGCCAGAGGACAGGGAACAACGAGCAGTACTTC.